This T cell receptor beta chain is from a study of blood T cell repertoires in COVID-19. On the study more broadly: From T cells, B-cell-depleted T cells, or PBMCs came the material, which was cDNA or gDNA.

CDR1 is LGHNA and CDR2 is YNFKEQ in the germline V gene. V was pared by 3 bases and J by 4 bases, with 25 bases between. CDR3 size: 19 residues. Some clones are missing from TCRdb's copy, which holds only in-frame ones; the method was immunoSEQ multiplex PCR. The data contain a few hundred thousand clones, around 87% of them singletons. The sequence came from a man younger than 35 who had recovered from COVID-19. Material for sequencing was PBMCs or T cells enriched from blood (not recorded which). The chain has TRBV4-2 and TRBJ1-5, with D perhaps matching TRBD1 (5 bases). DNA for the CDR3: TGTGCCAGCAGCCACGCCCAGACCCCTGCCAGGGAGGAAAATCAGCCCCAGCATTTT. Its translation: CASSHAQTPAREENQPQHF.